Listed below are T cell receptor beta chains from one sample, sequenced in a study of control samples from healthy donors and cancer patients. Some clones are missing from TCRdb's copy, which holds only in-frame ones; the method was immunoSEQ multiplex PCR. The sample lists over 150,000 clones; roughly 92% were seen once. Sequencing was carried out using blood. These receptors were obtained from a woman under 30 in good health. CDR3s include the opening cysteine and the closing phenylalanine or tryptophan. D genes are given only for firm matches. For some rows the clone size is stated as once, few or many, or as a class when expanded; others skip it.

>TRBV10-1|-|-|TRBJ2-7
TGCGCCAGCAGTGAGTCTGGCGGGCTGGCAGGGGAGCAGTACTTC
CASSESGGLAGEQYF
>TRBV7-9|once|-|TRBJ2-1
TGTGCCGGCGGGACGGGAAATAACAATGAGCAGTTCTTC
CAGGTGNNNEQFF
>TRBV29-1|once|TRBD1|TRBJ2-2
TGCAGCGTCCACGGGACAGGGAACACCGGGGAGCTGTTTTTT
CSVHGTGNTGELFF
>TRBV5-1|-|-|TRBJ1-1
TGCGCCAGCAGCTTCGGGGGGAACACTGAAGCTTTCTTT
CASSFGGNTEAFF
>TRBV28|-|-|TRBJ1-5
TGTGCCAGCAGTTTGACCTATGATCAGCCCCAGCATTTT
CASSLTYDQPQHF
>TRBV24-1|once|TRBD1|TRBJ1-2
TGTGCCACCAGTGATGCCGGGACAGGGCACGATGGCTATGGCTACACCTTC
CATSDAGTGHDGYGYTF
>TRBV12-3/TRBV12-4|-|-|TRBJ1-2
TGTGCCAGCAGTGCCGACCGTCTCTATGGCTACACCTTC
CASSADRLYGYTF
>TRBV19|-|-|TRBJ1-6
TGTGCCAGTAGTGATGCCACCACTAGGTTTAATTCACCCCTCCACTTT
CASSDATTRFNSPLHF
>TRBV7-9|-|TRBD1|TRBJ1-5
TGTGCCAGCAGCCCCGGGACAGGGTTTCAGCCCCAGCATTTT
CASSPGTGFQPQHF
>TRBV3-1/TRBV3-2|-|-|TRBJ1-5
TGTGCCAGCAGCCCCCGCAGGGGCAATCAGCCCCAGCATTTT
CASSPRRGNQPQHF
>TRBV21-1|-|-|TRBJ1-1
TGTGCCAGCAGCAAACCCCGACAGGGGGGAATGAACACTGAAGCTTTCTTT
CASSKPRQGGMNTEAFF
>TRBV15|-|-|TRBJ1-2
TGTGCCACCAGCAGAGATAATTTCGTGGGGCATGAAGTTCAAAACTACTTC
CATSRDNFVGHEVQNYF
>TRBV15|-|TRBD2|TRBJ2-3
TGTGCCACCAGCAGAGATCGCGGGGGGATGGCAGATACGCAGTATTTT
CATSRDRGGMADTQYF
>TRBV9|-|TRBD2|TRBJ2-5
TGTGCCAGCAGCGTAGATCAGCGGGGTCAACAAGAGACCCAGTACTTC
CASSVDQRGQQETQYF
>TRBV6-5|-|TRBD1|TRBJ2-4
TGTGCCAGCAGATCAGGGGGCGCTGAAAACATTCAGTACTTC
CASRSGGAENIQYF
>TRBV9|once|-|TRBJ1-2
TGTGCCAGCAGCGTAGGGGCTAATGGCTACACCTTC
CASSVGANGYTF
>TRBV6-1|-|-|TRBJ1-1
TGTGCCAGCAGTGACCAAGGGGCGATGAACACTGAAGCTTTCTTT
CASSDQGAMNTEAFF
>TRBV2|-|-|TRBJ1-2
TGTGCCAGCAGCACAAGTACTAACTATGGCTACACCTTC
CASSTSTNYGYTF
>TRBV7-2|-|-|TRBJ2-2
TGTGCCAGCAGCCCGGCCGTGACTAGGCTCACCGGGGAGCTGTTTTTT
CASSPAVTRLTGELFF
>TRBV29-1|-|TRBD1|TRBJ2-5
TGCAGCGTTGGACGCGGGACAGGGCAAGAGACCCAGTACTTC
CSVGRGTGQETQYF
>TRBV6-1|-|-|TRBJ2-7
TGTGCCAGCAGTGAATCCGGGACGGTCGAGCAGTACTTC
CASSESGTVEQYF
>TRBV13|-|-|TRBJ2-3
TGTGCCAGCAGCATCACAGATACGCAGTATTTT
CASSITDTQYF
>TRBV28|-|-|TRBJ1-5
TGTGCCAGCGGACAGTCCCTTATGCCCCAGCATTTT
CASGQSLMPQHF
>TRBV27|few|-|TRBJ1-2
TGTGCCAGCAGTTTATTCCAGGGGAGCGGCTACACCTTC
CASSLFQGSGYTF
>TRBV27|-|TRBD1|TRBJ1-2
TGTGCCAGCAGCCCCTACCAAGACAGGGTCTATGGCTACACCTTC
CASSPYQDRVYGYTF
>TRBV7-9|-|-|TRBJ1-1
TGTGCCAGCAGCGGAGTCGGGCCTAACACTGAAGCTTTCTTT
CASSGVGPNTEAFF
>TRBV5-1|-|TRBD2|TRBJ2-3
TGCGCCAGCAGCTTGGGGTGGGATCGGATAGCGGGGGGCCCGGATACGCAGTATTTT
CASSLGWDRIAGGPDTQYF
>TRBV11-3|-|-|TRBJ1-1
TGTGCCAGCAGCCTAAGCTTTGAAGCTTTCTTT
CASSLSFEAFF
>TRBV2|-|-|TRBJ1-1
TGTGCCAGCGTAGAGGAGGCGAACACTGAAGCTTTCTTT
CASVEEANTEAFF
>TRBV7-3|-|-|TRBJ1-6
TGTGCCAGCAGCTTACAGGGGCAGAATTCACCCCTCCACTTT
CASSLQGQNSPLHF
>TRBV5-5|-|-|TRBJ1-2
TGTGCCAGCAGCTTTTCTCTGTATGGCTACACCTTC
CASSFSLYGYTF
>TRBV3-1/TRBV3-2|-|-|TRBJ2-3
TGTGCCAGCAGCCCCGGGGGAGATACGCAGTATTTT
CASSPGGDTQYF
>TRBV3-1/TRBV3-2|-|-|TRBJ1-5
TGTGCCAGCAGCGCGACATACAGGGCTGATCAGCCCCAGCATTTT
CASSATYRADQPQHF
>TRBV6-5|-|TRBD1|TRBJ1-6
TGTGCCAGCAGTCCCGGGGCTTCAGGGGGTTCACCCCTCCACTTT
CASSPGASGGSPLHF
>TRBV7-2|-|-|TRBJ1-5
TGTGCCAGCAGCTTAGGGATCTATAGCAATCAGCCCCAGCATTTT
CASSLGIYSNQPQHF
>TRBV5-1|-|TRBD1|TRBJ2-3
TGCGCCAGCAGCTTGGGACAGGGTTGGGATACGCAGTATTTT
CASSLGQGWDTQYF
>TRBV9|-|-|TRBJ2-7
TGTGCCAGCAGCCCCACGCCGGCATTCTACGAGCAGTACTTC
CASSPTPAFYEQYF
>TRBV3-1/TRBV3-2|-|-|TRBJ2-7
TGTGCCAGCACTACCGGGACATCGCGTTCCCTCGAGCAGTACTTC
CASTTGTSRSLEQYF
>TRBV5-4|-|TRBD1|TRBJ1-2
TGTGCCAGCAGCCTCGGACAGGGAGGTAACTATGGCTACACCTTC
CASSLGQGGNYGYTF
>TRBV19|-|-|TRBJ1-2
TGTGCCAGTAGTACATACCATGGCTACACCTTC
CASSTYHGYTF
>TRBV5-1|-|TRBD1|TRBJ1-4
TGCGCCAGCAGGTCGGGGGGACAGCTTAATGAAAAACTGTTTTTT
CASRSGGQLNEKLFF
>TRBV9|-|-|TRBJ1-2
TGTGCCAGCAGCGCCGGAGGAGGGAGCTATGGCTACACCTTC
CASSAGGGSYGYTF
>TRBV2|-|-|TRBJ1-5
TGTGCCAGCAGAGCTGATGTTGGGGGGACCAATCAGCCCCAGCATTTT
CASRADVGGTNQPQHF
>TRBV5-4|-|-|TRBJ1-2
TGTGCCAGCAGCTTAAATGCAGACTATGGCTACACCTTC
CASSLNADYGYTF
>TRBV28|-|-|TRBJ2-2
TGTGCCAGCAGTTTATCGACAACTTCGAACACCGGGGAGCTGTTTTTT
CASSLSTTSNTGELFF
>TRBV18|-|-|TRBJ1-6
TGTGCCAGCTCACCAGCGAATGATTCACCCCTCCACTTT
CASSPANDSPLHF
>TRBV5-6|-|-|TRBJ1-6
TGTGCCAGCAGCTTGGGGGGAATGGTCCCCCTCCACTTT
CASSLGGMVPLHF
>TRBV24-1|-|TRBD1|TRBJ1-3
TGTGCCACCAGTGACCCGGGACAGCCTGGAAACACCATATATTTT
CATSDPGQPGNTIYF
>TRBV4-1|-|TRBD2|TRBJ2-1
TGCGCCAGCAGCCCTGGACTAGCGGGAGGCGCAAGCTCCTACAATGAGCAGTTCTTC
CASSPGLAGGASSYNEQFF
>TRBV3-1/TRBV3-2|few|-|TRBJ1-2
TGTGCCAGCAGCCAAGATTTGTGGCAGGATGGCTACACCTTC
CASSQDLWQDGYTF
>TRBV4-2|-|-|TRBJ1-5
TGTGCCAGCAGCCAAGAGGCAGGGGACCTTCAGCCCCAGCATTTT
CASSQEAGDLQPQHF
>TRBV12-3/TRBV12-4|-|-|TRBJ2-4
TGTGCCAGCAGTTTCGAGGTTCGGGACATTCAGTACTTC
CASSFEVRDIQYF
>TRBV21-1|-|-|TRBJ2-1
TGTGCCACCCGGCAGCTAGCGGGGTACAATGAGCAGTTCTTC
CATRQLAGYNEQFF
>TRBV6-5|-|TRBD1|TRBJ1-2
TGTGCCAGCAGCCGGGGACAGTCCTATGGCTACACCTTC
CASSRGQSYGYTF
>TRBV5-5|-|-|TRBJ2-7
TGTGCCAGCAGACTGGGAATAGCGGAACCTTACGAGCAGTACTTC
CASRLGIAEPYEQYF
>TRBV6-6|-|TRBD1|TRBJ1-1
TGTGCCAGCAGTTACCTTCAGGGGGTACTTGAAGCTTTCTTT
CASSYLQGVLEAFF
>TRBV6-2/TRBV6-3|-|-|TRBJ1-2
TGTGCCAGCAGTTACTCGGGTCCTACGGGGGACTACACCTTC
CASSYSGPTGDYTF
>TRBV5-1|-|-|TRBJ2-3
TGCGCCAGCAGTTGGGTGGGATATTTCACAGATACGCAGTATTTT
CASSWVGYFTDTQYF